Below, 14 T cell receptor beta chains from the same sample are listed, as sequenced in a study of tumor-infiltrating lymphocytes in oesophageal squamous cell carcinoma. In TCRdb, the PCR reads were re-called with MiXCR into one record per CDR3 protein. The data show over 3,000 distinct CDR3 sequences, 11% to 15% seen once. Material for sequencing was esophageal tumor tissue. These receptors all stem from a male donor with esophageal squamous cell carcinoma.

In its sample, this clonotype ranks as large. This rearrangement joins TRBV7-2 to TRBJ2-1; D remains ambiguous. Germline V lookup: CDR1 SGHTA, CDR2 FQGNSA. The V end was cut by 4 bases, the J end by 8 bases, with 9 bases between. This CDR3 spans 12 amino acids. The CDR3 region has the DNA TGTGCCAGCAGCTCCGTTCGATATGAGCAGTTCTTC. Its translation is CASSSVRYEQFF.

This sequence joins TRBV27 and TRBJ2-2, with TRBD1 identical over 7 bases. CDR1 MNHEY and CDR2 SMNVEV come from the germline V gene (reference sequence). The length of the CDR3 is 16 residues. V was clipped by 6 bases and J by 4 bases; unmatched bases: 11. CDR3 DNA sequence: TGTGCCAGCAGCAAAGGGGCAGGGGGAACCACCGGGGAGCTGTTTTTT. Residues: CASSKGAGGTTGELFF.

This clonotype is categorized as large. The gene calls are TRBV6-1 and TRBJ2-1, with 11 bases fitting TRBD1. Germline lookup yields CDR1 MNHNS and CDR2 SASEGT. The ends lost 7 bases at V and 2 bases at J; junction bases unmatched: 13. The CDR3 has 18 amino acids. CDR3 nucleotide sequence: TGTGCCAGCACCTCCGGGACAGGGGGGACTGGGCCCTACAATGAGCAGTTCTTC. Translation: CASTSGTGGTGPYNEQFF.

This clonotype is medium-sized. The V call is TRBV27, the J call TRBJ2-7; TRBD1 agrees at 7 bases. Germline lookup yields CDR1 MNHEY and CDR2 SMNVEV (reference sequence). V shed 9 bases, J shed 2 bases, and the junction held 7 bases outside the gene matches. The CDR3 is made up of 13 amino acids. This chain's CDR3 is CASRTGNTYEQYF. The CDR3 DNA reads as TGTGCCAGTAGGACAGGCAATACCTACGAGCAGTACTTC.

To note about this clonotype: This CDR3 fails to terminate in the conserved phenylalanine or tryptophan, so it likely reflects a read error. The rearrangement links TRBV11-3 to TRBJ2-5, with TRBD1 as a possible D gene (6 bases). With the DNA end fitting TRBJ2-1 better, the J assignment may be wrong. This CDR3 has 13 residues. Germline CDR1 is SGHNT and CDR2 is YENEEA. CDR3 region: CASSLGTTNEQFS. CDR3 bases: TGTGCCAGCAGCTTGGGGACAACAAACGAGCAGTTCTCC.

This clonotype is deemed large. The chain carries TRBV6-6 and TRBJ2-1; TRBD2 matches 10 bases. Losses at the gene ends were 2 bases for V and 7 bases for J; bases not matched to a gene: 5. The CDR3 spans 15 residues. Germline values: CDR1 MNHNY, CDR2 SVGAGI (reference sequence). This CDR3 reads CASSYGAGGPNEQFF. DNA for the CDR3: TGTGCCAGCAGTTACGGAGCGGGGGGGCCAAATGAGCAGTTCTTC.

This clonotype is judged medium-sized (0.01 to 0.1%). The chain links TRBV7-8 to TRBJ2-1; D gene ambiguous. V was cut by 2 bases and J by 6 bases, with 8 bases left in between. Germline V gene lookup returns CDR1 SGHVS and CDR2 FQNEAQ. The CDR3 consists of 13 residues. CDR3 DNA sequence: TGTGCCAGCAGCTTACAGTGGGGCAATGAGCAGTTCTTC. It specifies CASSLQWGNEQFF.

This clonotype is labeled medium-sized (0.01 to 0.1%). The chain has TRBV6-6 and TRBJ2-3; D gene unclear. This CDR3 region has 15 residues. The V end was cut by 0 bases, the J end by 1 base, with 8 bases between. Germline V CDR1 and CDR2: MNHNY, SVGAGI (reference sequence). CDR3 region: CASSYSTWGTDTQYF. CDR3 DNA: TGTGCCAGCAGTTACTCGACGTGGGGCACAGATACGCAGTATTTT.

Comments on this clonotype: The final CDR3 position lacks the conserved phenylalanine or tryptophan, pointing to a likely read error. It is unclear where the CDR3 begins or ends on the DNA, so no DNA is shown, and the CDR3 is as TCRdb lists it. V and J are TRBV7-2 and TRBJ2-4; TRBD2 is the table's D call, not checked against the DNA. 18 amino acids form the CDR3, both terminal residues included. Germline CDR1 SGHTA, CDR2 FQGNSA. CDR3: CASSSSGWKRDETQYFGA.

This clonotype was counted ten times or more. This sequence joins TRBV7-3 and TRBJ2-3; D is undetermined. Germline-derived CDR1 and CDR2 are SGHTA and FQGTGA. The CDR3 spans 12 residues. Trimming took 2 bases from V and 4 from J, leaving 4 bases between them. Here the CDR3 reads CASSLDPDTQYF. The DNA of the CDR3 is TGTGCCAGCAGCTTAGACCCAGATACGCAGTATTTT.

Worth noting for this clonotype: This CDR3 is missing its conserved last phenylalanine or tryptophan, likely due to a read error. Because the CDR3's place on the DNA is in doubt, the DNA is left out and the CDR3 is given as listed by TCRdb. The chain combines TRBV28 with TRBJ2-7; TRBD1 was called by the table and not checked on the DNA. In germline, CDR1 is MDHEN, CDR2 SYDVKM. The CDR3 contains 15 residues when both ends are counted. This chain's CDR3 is CASSFSGGQGYTFGS.

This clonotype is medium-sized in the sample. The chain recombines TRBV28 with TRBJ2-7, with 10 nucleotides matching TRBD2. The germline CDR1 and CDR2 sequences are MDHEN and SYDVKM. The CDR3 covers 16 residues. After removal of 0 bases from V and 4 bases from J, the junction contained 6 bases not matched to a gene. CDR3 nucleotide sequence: TGTGCCAGCAGTTTATGGCGAGCGGGGGGGCGGTACGAGCAGTACTTC. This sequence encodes CASSLWRAGGRYEQYF. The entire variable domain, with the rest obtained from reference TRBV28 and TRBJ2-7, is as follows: DVKVTQSSRYLVKRTGEKVFLECVQDMDHENMFWYRQDPGLGLRLIYFSYDVKMKEKGDIPEGYSVSREKKERFSLILESASTNQTSMYLCASSLWRAGGRYEQYFGPGTRLTVT.

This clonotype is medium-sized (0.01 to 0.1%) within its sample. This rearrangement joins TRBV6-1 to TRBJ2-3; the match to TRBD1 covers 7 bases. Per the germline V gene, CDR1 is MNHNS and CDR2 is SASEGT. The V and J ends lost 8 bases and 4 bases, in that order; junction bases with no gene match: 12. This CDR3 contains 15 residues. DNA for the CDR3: TGTGCCAGCGGAATAGGGGACAGAGCGGCAGATACGCAGTATTTT. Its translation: CASGIGDRAADTQYF.

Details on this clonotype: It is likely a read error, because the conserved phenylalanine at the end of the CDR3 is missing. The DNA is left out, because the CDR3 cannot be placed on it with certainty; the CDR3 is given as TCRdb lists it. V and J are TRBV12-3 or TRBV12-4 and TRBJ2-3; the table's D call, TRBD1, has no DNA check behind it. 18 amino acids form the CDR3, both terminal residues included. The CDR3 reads CASSWGSGGVGNEQFFGP.